This T cell receptor beta chain originates from a study of blood T cell repertoires in COVID-19. On the study more broadly: Collection of acute and convalescent COVID-19 samples took place in the United States, Italy and Spain.

Original processing notes: Reference gene primer amplification in the assay estimated nucleated cell counts. Profiling relied on immunoSEQ multiplex PCR, and the TCRdb table lists in-frame clones only, not all of them. That table is the source of V, J and clone size, and D and trimming were worked out from the DNA. The table shows 100,000 to 150,000 clones, with around 86% occurring only once. The CDR3 spans 15 residues. Trimming pared 0 bases from V and 3 bases from J, leaving 10 bases between. Germline V gene data show CDR1 as LNHDA and CDR2 as SQIVND (reference sequence). The source material was peripheral blood. The rearrangement uses TRBV19 and TRBJ2-3; D uncertain. This clonotype was obtained from a man aged 35 to 55 with acute or convalescent COVID-19. As DNA, the CDR3 is TGTGCCAGTAGTATAGATCCTACCCCAACAGATACGCAGTATTTT. This encodes CASSIDPTPTDTQYF.